These T cell receptor beta chains were read from a single sample in a study of T cells in localized non-small cell lung cancer. Only in-frame clones appear in the TCRdb table, and some are missing; sequencing was by immunoSEQ multiplex PCR. The data show about 77,000 clones, more than 70% seen once. The sequencing used peripheral blood, collected before any cancer treatment. The receptors originated from a woman between 35 and 70 years old with stage I squamous cell lung carcinoma. Both conserved end residues are part of each CDR3.

j_call: TRBJ2-5
v_call: TRBV29-1
cdr3_aa: CSVEDLPRSQETQYF

j_call: TRBJ1-1
v_call: TRBV5-4
cdr3_aa: CASSLGYYRDTEAFF

j_call: TRBJ1-5
v_call: TRBV19
cdr3_aa: CASTEGNYPNQPQHF

j_call: TRBJ2-2
v_call: TRBV27
cdr3_aa: CASSLGQGNTGELFF

j_call: TRBJ1-1
v_call: TRBV5-1
cdr3_aa: CASSLIWGNTEAFF

j_call: TRBJ1-1
v_call: TRBV2
cdr3_aa: CASSAAGGANTEAFF

j_call: TRBJ2-5
v_call: TRBV7-9
cdr3_aa: CASSLAVADQETQYF

j_call: TRBJ2-4
v_call: TRBV29-1
cdr3_aa: CSALKTSGGDQYF

j_call: TRBJ1-2
v_call: TRBV18
cdr3_aa: CASSPDRDMGYTF

j_call: TRBJ1-6
v_call: TRBV5-6
cdr3_aa: CASSLEVRRNSPLHF

j_call: TRBJ2-7
v_call: TRBV13
cdr3_aa: CASSRTGPKVGEQYF

j_call: TRBJ2-3
v_call: TRBV19
cdr3_aa: CASSLAGGVDTQYF

j_call: TRBJ1-1
v_call: TRBV30
cdr3_aa: CAWVGQALNTEAFF

j_call: TRBJ1-2
v_call: TRBV25-1
cdr3_aa: CASSVLTGTGGDGYTF

j_call: TRBJ2-2
v_call: TRBV19
cdr3_aa: CASSNGGELFF

j_call: TRBJ1-1
v_call: TRBV12-5
cdr3_aa: CASGPDRVRAFF

j_call: TRBJ2-3
v_call: TRBV6-6
cdr3_aa: CASSYSELRTQYF

j_call: TRBJ2-1
v_call: TRBV9
cdr3_aa: CASSAANNEQFF

j_call: TRBJ2-7
v_call: TRBV2
cdr3_aa: CASRPSSGSSSYEQYF

j_call: TRBJ1-6
v_call: TRBV18
cdr3_aa: CASSPTGQYNSPLHF

j_call: TRBJ2-2
v_call: TRBV25-1
cdr3_aa: CASSTSLGVGSTGELFF

j_call: TRBJ2-1
v_call: TRBV27
cdr3_aa: CASLPLAGGDEQFF

j_call: TRBJ2-6
v_call: TRBV2
cdr3_aa: CASSAQRRTGANVLTF

j_call: TRBJ1-1
v_call: TRBV6-4
cdr3_aa: CASRASEGYVAEAFF

j_call: TRBJ2-2
v_call: TRBV19
cdr3_aa: CASSRKGVRVTGELFF

j_call: TRBJ2-5
v_call: TRBV5-6
cdr3_aa: CASSLTGEETQYF

j_call: TRBJ1-3
v_call: TRBV11-2
cdr3_aa: CASTETAFSSGNTIYF

j_call: TRBJ1-2
v_call: TRBV5-4
cdr3_aa: CASSRQGVFYGYTF

j_call: TRBJ1-3
v_call: TRBV7-3
cdr3_aa: CASSLGPLASGNTIYF

j_call: TRBJ1-2
v_call: TRBV19
cdr3_aa: CASLRTGRDYGYTF

j_call: TRBJ1-2
v_call: TRBV7-9
cdr3_aa: CASSLGTDTFNYGYTF

j_call: TRBJ2-7
v_call: TRBV4-1
cdr3_aa: CASSLLPSSGSYIYEQYF

j_call: TRBJ2-2
v_call: TRBV6-5
cdr3_aa: CASSYSNANTGELFF

j_call: TRBJ1-1
v_call: TRBV4-1
cdr3_aa: CASSQEGSLNTEAFF

j_call: TRBJ1-4
v_call: TRBV14
cdr3_aa: CASSHLQDSNEKLFF

j_call: TRBJ2-2
v_call: TRBV27
cdr3_aa: CASSKGFEAGELFF

j_call: TRBJ1-2
v_call: TRBV6-1
cdr3_aa: CASSEGWGNGYTF

j_call: TRBJ2-6
v_call: TRBV30
cdr3_aa: CAWSLKGANVLTF